Listed below are T cell receptor beta chains from one sample, sequenced in a study of vaccination and CD4 T cells after COVID-19. TCRdb reprocessed the PCR reads with MiXCR, giving one entry per CDR3 protein. This sample has around 13,000 distinct CDR3 sequences, with roughly 45% found just once. Their target antigens are unknown. The sequencing input was CD4+ T cells from blood, cultured in vitro. Receptor source: a human donor who had recovered from COVID-19. Both conserved end residues are part of each CDR3. The D gene is left open where the match is weak. The listing skips clone size in some rows; elsewhere it reads once, few, many or a size class.

d_call,clone_size,j_call,cdr3_length,v_call,cdr3_aa,cdr3_nt
-,medium-sized,TRBJ1-5,16,TRBV27,CASRPTMILRNQPQHF,TGTGCCAGCAGACCAACCATGATATTAAGAAATCAGCCCCAGCATTTT
-,few,TRBJ1-3,16,TRBV21-1,CASSAESLESGNTIYF,TGTGCCAGCAGCGCCGAGTCCTTAGAATCTGGAAACACCATATATTTT
-,-,TRBJ1-2,15,TRBV6-1,CASRAWGETNYGYTF,TGTGCCAGCAGGGCGTGGGGCGAAACTAACTATGGCTACACCTTC
-,-,TRBJ2-1,13,TRBV7-2,CASSLARVNEQFF,TGTGCCAGCAGCTTAGCGAGAGTTAATGAGCAGTTCTTC
-,few,TRBJ2-5,11,TRBV4-1,CASSQQGVQYF,TGCGCCAGCAGCCAACAGGGAGTCCAGTACTTC
-,-,TRBJ1-2,14,TRBV20-1,CSASWPWGDYGYTF,TGCAGTGCTTCTTGGCCCTGGGGGGACTATGGCTACACCTTC
-,-,TRBJ2-3,17,TRBV19,CASGGDHGVGVTDTQYF,TGTGCCAGTGGTGGGGATCACGGGGTGGGGGTCACAGATACGCAGTATTTT
-,few,TRBJ1-2,13,TRBV5-6,CASSYGRNYGYTF,TGTGCCAGCAGCTATGGAAGAAACTATGGCTACACCTTC
-,-,TRBJ1-2,14,TRBV20-1,CSAPFGQAVYGYTF,TGCAGTGCCCCCTTCGGGCAGGCCGTTTATGGCTACACCTTC
-,-,TRBJ2-5,11,TRBV7-8,CASSFKETQYF,TGTGCCAGCAGCTTTAAAGAGACCCAGTACTTC
-,few,TRBJ2-4,16,TRBV12-3/TRBV12-4,CASSVTLGGAKNIQYF,TGTGCCAGCAGTGTGACACTGGGGGGCGCCAAAAACATTCAGTACTTC
TRBD2,-,TRBJ2-3,14,TRBV20-1,CSARAGGGTDTQYF,TGCAGTGCTAGAGCTGGGGGGGGCACAGATACGCAGTATTTT
TRBD1,-,TRBJ1-3,14,TRBV7-2,CASSFGQGSDTIYF,TGTGCCAGCAGCTTCGGACAGGGCTCCGACACCATATATTTT
-,-,TRBJ1-5,13,TRBV2,CASSTSDEQPQHF,TGTGCCAGCAGCACATCGGACGAGCAGCCCCAGCATTTT
TRBD1,-,TRBJ2-1,14,TRBV7-8,CASSQGVSYNEQFF,TGTGCCAGCAGCCAGGGGGTCTCCTACAATGAGCAGTTCTTC
TRBD1,-,TRBJ1-2,13,TRBV11-2,CASRRTGDYGYTF,TGTGCCAGCAGGAGAACAGGGGACTATGGCTACACCTTC
-,-,TRBJ1-2,12,TRBV5-4,CASSSITGGYTF,TGTGCCAGCAGCTCAATAACGGGGGGCTACACCTTC
TRBD1,few,TRBJ1-2,15,TRBV2,CASSVGRQGAYGYTF,TGTGCCAGCAGTGTTGGGAGACAGGGGGCTTATGGCTACACCTTC
-,-,TRBJ1-1,13,TRBV10-1,CASSRALNTEAFF,TGCGCCAGCAGCAGGGCCCTGAACACTGAAGCTTTCTTT
-,large,TRBJ1-4,15,TRBV12-3/TRBV12-4,CASSFGGGWAEKLFF,TGTGCCAGCAGTTTTGGGGGAGGATGGGCAGAAAAACTGTTTTTT
-,-,TRBJ1-1,16,TRBV11-3,CASTIGGVDLNTEAFF,TGTGCCAGCACCATAGGAGGGGTCGACTTGAACACTGAAGCTTTCTTT
TRBD2,-,TRBJ2-1,15,TRBV12-3/TRBV12-4,CASSFGTRRLDEQFF,TGTGCCAGCAGTTTCGGGACTAGAAGGTTGGATGAGCAGTTCTTC
-,-,TRBJ1-5,14,TRBV30,CAWAQRYSNQPQHF,TGTGCCTGGGCCCAGCGATATAGCAATCAGCCCCAGCATTTT
-,-,TRBJ2-5,16,TRBV5-1,CASSYEPTRLGETQYF,TGCGCCAGCAGCTACGAACCGACTAGACTCGGAGAGACCCAGTACTTC
TRBD2,-,TRBJ2-5,16,TRBV5-4,CASSFPLAGGAETQYF,TGTGCCAGCAGCTTTCCTTTAGCGGGGGGGGCGGAGACCCAGTACTTC
TRBD1,once,TRBJ2-4,17,TRBV4-3,CASSQGRTGLAKNIQYF,TGCGCCAGCAGCCAGGGACGGACAGGCCTAGCCAAAAACATTCAGTACTTC
-,-,TRBJ2-3,12,TRBV7-2,CASSQGADTQYF,TGCGCCAGCAGCCAAGGCGCAGATACGCAGTATTTT
-,few,TRBJ2-7,15,TRBV20-1,CSARDQQGNYYEQYF,TGCAGTGCTAGAGATCAGCAGGGAAATTACTACGAGCAGTACTTC
TRBD1,-,TRBJ1-6,15,TRBV30,CAWSNRGLRNSPLHF,TGTGCCTGGAGCAACAGGGGGCTGCGGAATTCACCCCTCCACTTT
-,few,TRBJ1-6,17,TRBV25-1,CASSEPARGGYNSPLHF,TGTGCCAGCAGTGAACCCGCCCGGGGGGGATATAATTCACCCCTCCACTTT
-,few,TRBJ1-2,14,TRBV10-1,CASSATGDNYGYTF,TGCGCCAGCAGTGCCACCGGCGACAACTATGGCTACACCTTC
-,-,TRBJ1-2,13,TRBV2,CASRPGQYSGYTF,TGTGCCAGCAGACCAGGACAGTACAGTGGCTACACCTTC
-,-,TRBJ2-7,13,TRBV19,CASMGATGWEQYF,TGTGCCAGTATGGGGGCGACGGGGTGGGAGCAGTACTTC
TRBD2,-,TRBJ2-2,16,TRBV4-1,CASSQGKRGTTGELFF,TGCGCCAGCAGCCAAGGGAAGCGGGGGACCACCGGGGAGCTGTTTTTT
TRBD1,-,TRBJ1-5,14,TRBV6-1,CASRIQGAGQPQHF,TGTGCCAGCAGGATTCAGGGGGCAGGTCAGCCCCAGCATTTT
TRBD2,-,TRBJ2-3,14,TRBV6-1,CASMLAGGTSTQYF,TGTGCCAGCATGCTAGCGGGGGGTACGTCCACGCAGTATTTT
TRBD2,few,TRBJ2-7,13,TRBV27,CASSLERGYEQYF,TGTGCCAGCAGTTTAGAGCGGGGCTACGAGCAGTACTTC
TRBD1,-,TRBJ1-2,16,TRBV11-2,CASSLGQGFEVYGYTF,TGTGCCAGCAGCTTAGGACAGGGTTTCGAAGTTTATGGCTACACCTTC
-,-,TRBJ2-7,12,TRBV2,CASQRAGYEQYF,TGTGCCAGCCAAAGAGCGGGCTACGAGCAGTACTTC
-,-,TRBJ1-3,15,TRBV11-2,CASSLEGGSGNTIYF,TGTGCCAGCAGCTTAGAAGGAGGGTCGGGAAACACCATATATTTT